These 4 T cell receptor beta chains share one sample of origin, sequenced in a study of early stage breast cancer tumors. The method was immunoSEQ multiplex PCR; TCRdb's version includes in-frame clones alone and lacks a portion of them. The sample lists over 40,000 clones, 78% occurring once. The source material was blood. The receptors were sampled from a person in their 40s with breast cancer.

As DNA, the CDR3 is TGTGCCAGCAGCTTGCGGGAGGGCCTTTACGAGCAGTACTTC. Protein: CASSLREGLYEQYF. This chain connects TRBV7-8 to TRBJ2-7; TRBD2 agrees at 9 bases. V trimming: 3 bases; J trimming: 4 bases; junction bases outside the gene matches: 4. Germline loops: CDR1 SGHVS, CDR2 FQNEAQ. The length of the CDR3 is 14 residues. Looking up the rest from reference TRBV7-8 and TRBJ2-7 gives the full variable domain: GAGVSQSPRYKVAKRGQDVALRCDPISGHVSLFWYQQALGQGPEFLTYFQNEAQLDKSGLPSDRFFAERPEGSVSTLKIQRTQQEDSAVYLCASSLREGLYEQYFGPGTRLTVT.

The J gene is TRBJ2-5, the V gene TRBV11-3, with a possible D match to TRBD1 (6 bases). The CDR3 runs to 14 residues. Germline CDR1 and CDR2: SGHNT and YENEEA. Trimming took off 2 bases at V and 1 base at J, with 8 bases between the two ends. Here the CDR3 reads CASSLRTVQETQYF. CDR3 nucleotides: TGTGCCAGCAGCTTACGGACAGTCCAAGAGACCCAGTACTTC.

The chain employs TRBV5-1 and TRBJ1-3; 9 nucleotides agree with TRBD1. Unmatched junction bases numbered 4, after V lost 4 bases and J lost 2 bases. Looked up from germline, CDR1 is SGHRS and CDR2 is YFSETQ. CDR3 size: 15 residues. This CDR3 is CASSAGTGTGNTIYF. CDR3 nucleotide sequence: TGCGCCAGCAGCGCCGGGACAGGGACTGGAAACACCATATATTTT.

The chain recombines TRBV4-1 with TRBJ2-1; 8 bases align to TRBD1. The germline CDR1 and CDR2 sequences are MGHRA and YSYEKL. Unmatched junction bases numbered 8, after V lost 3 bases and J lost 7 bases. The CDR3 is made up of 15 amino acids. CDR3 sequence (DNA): TGCGCCAGCAGCCAGATCGGACAGGGTAGGAATGAGCAGTTCTTC. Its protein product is CASSQIGQGRNEQFF.